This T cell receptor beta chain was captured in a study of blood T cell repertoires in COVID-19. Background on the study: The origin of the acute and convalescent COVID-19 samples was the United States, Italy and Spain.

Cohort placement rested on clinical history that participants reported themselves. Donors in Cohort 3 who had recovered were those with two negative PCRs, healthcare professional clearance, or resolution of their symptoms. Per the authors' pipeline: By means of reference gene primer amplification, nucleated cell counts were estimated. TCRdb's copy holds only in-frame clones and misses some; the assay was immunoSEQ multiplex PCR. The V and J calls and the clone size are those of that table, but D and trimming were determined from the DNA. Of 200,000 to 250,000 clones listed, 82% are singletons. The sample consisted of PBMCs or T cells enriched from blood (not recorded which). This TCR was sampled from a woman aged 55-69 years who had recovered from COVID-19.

Here the CDR3 DNA reads TGTGCCACCAGCAGAGATTGGGGCGGTCCAAGCTCTGGAAACACCATATATTTT. Translating it yields CATSRDWGGPSSGNTIYF. V usage is TRBV15 and J usage is TRBJ1-3, with D possibly being TRBD1 (5 bases). The CDR3 is made up of 18 amino acids. Looked up from germline, CDR1 is LNHNV and CDR2 is YYDKDF (reference sequence). V was clipped by 0 bases and J by 0 bases, with 15 bases between them. Using reference TRBV15 and TRBJ1-3 for the parts outside the CDR3, the full variable domain is DAMVIQNPRYQVTQFGKPVTLSCSQTLNHNVMYWYQQKSSQAPKLLFHYYDKDFNNEADTPDNFQSRRPNTSFCFLDIRSPGLGDTAMYLCATSRDWGGPSSGNTIYFGEGSWLTVV.